The 14 T cell receptor beta chains in this list originate from one sample, sequenced in a study of cytomegalovirus exposure and HLA in healthy donors. The PCR had 60 Vbeta and 13 Jbeta primers. Profiling relied on immunoSEQ multiplex PCR, and the TCRdb table lists in-frame clones only, not all of them. The sample holds 180,000 or so clones. Sequencing used PBMCs. The receptors originated from a woman aged 18-35 years in good health and CMV-seropositive.

This sequence joins TRBV19 and TRBJ1-5; TRBD1 agrees at 10 bases. From germline, CDR1 is LNHDA and CDR2 SQIVND (reference sequence). This CDR3 is 19 amino acids long. V shed 3 bases, J shed 7 bases, and the junction held 18 bases outside the gene matches. In nucleotides, the CDR3 is TGTGCCAGTAGTATCTCCCGGGACAGGGGCCGGGGCAAAGGGCAGCCCCAGCATTTT. Translated, it gives CASSISRDRGRGKGQPQHF.

This chain connects TRBV6-1 to TRBJ1-6; D not certain. Germline CDR1 is MNHNS and CDR2 is SASEGT. This CDR3 has 16 amino acids. The V end was cut by 1 base, the J end by 4 bases, with 11 bases between. In DNA form, the CDR3 reads TGTGCCAGCAGTGAAGGGGCAGGCCCTTATAATTCACCCCTCCACTTT. Translated, it gives CASSEGAGPYNSPLHF.

The chain is built from TRBV11-2 and TRBJ2-7, with TRBD1 as a possible D gene (6 bases). V was trimmed by 1 base and J by 5 bases, leaving 12 bases between them. Germline lookup yields CDR1 SGHAT and CDR2 FQNNGV. The CDR3 consists of 14 residues. In DNA, the CDR3 is TGTGCCAGCAGCTTAGTACAGGGATACGACGAGCAGTACTTC. It codes for CASSLVQGYDEQYF.

The genes are TRBV30 and TRBJ2-3; the D is unclear. CDR1 is GTSNPN, CDR2 SVGIG, per germline (reference sequence). The CDR3 totals 14 residues. V lost 1 base and J lost 2, with 10 bases in between. The DNA of the CDR3 is TGTGCCTGGAGTGATGGGCAGTTCACAGATACGCAGTATTTT. Amino acid sequence: CAWSDGQFTDTQYF.

The gene calls are TRBV2 and TRBJ1-5; 9 bases align to TRBD1. With 1 base clipped from V and 7 bases from J, the junction kept 8 bases outside the gene matches. Germline CDR1 and CDR2: SNHLY and FYNNEI. The CDR3 contains 16 residues. The CDR3 bases are TGTGCCAGCAGTGAAGTTATGGACAGGGGCAGGCAGCCCCAGCATTTT. Protein product: CASSEVMDRGRQPQHF.

Comments on this clone: The sample holds other DNA sequences that translate to the same CDR3. V gene TRBV18 combines with J gene TRBJ1-2, with TRBD1 identical over 10 bases. V was clipped by 4 bases and J by 6 bases; unmatched bases: 2. Germline V gene sequence: CDR1 KGHSH, CDR2 LQKENI. The CDR3 covers 13 residues. The CDR3 loop reads CASSLGQGDGYTF. CDR3 nucleotide sequence: TGTGCCAGCTCACTCGGACAGGGGGATGGCTACACCTTC.

This chain connects TRBV30 to TRBJ1-2; D not resolved. CDR3 size: 13 residues. The germline CDR1 and CDR2 sequences are GTSNPN and SVGIG (reference sequence). V was trimmed by 7 bases and J by 1 base, leaving 13 bases between them. This CDR3 reads CAFNGDRNYGYTF. Here the CDR3 DNA reads TGTGCCTTTAACGGGGATCGTAACTATGGCTACACCTTC.

This chain connects TRBV4-3 to TRBJ2-3; D ambiguous. This CDR3 region has 15 residues. Germline CDR1 LGHNA, CDR2 YSLEER. V lost 3 bases and J lost 1, with 11 bases in between. Here the CDR3 reads CASSHLTVGTDTQYF. For the CDR3, the DNA is TGCGCCAGCAGCCACCTTACGGTGGGCACAGATACGCAGTATTTT.

The rearrangement joins TRBV10-3 to TRBJ2-7, with D hard to call. CDR3 size: 13 residues. Deletions cut 4 bases from V and 6 bases from J, with 13 bases between. CDR1 is ENHRY, CDR2 SYGVKD, per germline. CDR3 region: CAISGLREGEQYF. The CDR3 DNA reads TGTGCCATCAGTGGACTGAGAGAAGGCGAGCAGTACTTC.

The chain is built from TRBV6-4 and TRBJ2-1; 13 bases are shared with TRBD2. Germline CDR1 and CDR2: MRHNA and SNTAGT. Trimming removed 4 bases from V and 7 bases from J; junction bases left unmatched: 7. This CDR3 is 16 amino acids long. For the CDR3, the DNA is TGTGCCAGCAGTGGCCCGGGACTAGCGGGAAGGAATGAGCAGTTCTTC. It specifies CASSGPGLAGRNEQFF.

The CDR3 spells CASSPRAVGGGHNEQFF. CDR3 bases: TGTGCCAGCTCACCGAGGGCCGTGGGAGGAGGACACAATGAGCAGTTCTTC. The rearrangement joins TRBV18 to TRBJ2-1; possible D gene TRBD2, 6 bases. The V end lost 3 bases, the J end lost 5 bases, and 20 bases lay between the germline ends. This CDR3 is 17 amino acids long. CDR1 and CDR2 from the germline V gene are KGHSH and LQKENI.

The rearrangement joins TRBV5-5 to TRBJ1-1; possible D gene TRBD1, 5 bases. Germline values: CDR1 SGHKS, CDR2 YYEKEE (reference sequence). The CDR3 is 14 residues long. V was cut by 0 bases and J by 3 bases, with 9 bases left in between. CDR3 protein: CASSLEGRDTEAFF. CDR3 in DNA: TGTGCCAGCAGCTTGGAGGGGAGGGACACTGAAGCTTTCTTT.

This sequence joins TRBV7-6 and TRBJ1-2, with 9 positions matching TRBD1. Looked up from germline, CDR1 is SGHVS and CDR2 is FNYEAQ. This CDR3 comprises 12 residues. The ends lost 8 bases at V and 3 bases at J; junction bases unmatched: 1. The CDR3, as DNA: TGTGCCAGCGGGGACAGGGACTATGGCTACACCTTC. Protein sequence: CASGDRDYGYTF. Based on the CDR3 plus reference TRBV7-6 and TRBJ1-2, the full variable domain is GAGVSQSPRYKVTKRGQDVALRCDPISGHVSLYWYRQALGQGPEFLTYFNYEAQQDKSGLPNDRFSAERPEGSISTLTIQRTEQRDSAMYRCASGDRDYGYTFGSGTRLTVV.

The V and J genes are TRBV7-9 and TRBJ1-5, with D unclear. CDR3 length equals 13 residues. The germline V gene has CDR1 SEHNR and CDR2 FQNEAQ (reference sequence). V lost 5 bases and J 6 bases, leaving 11 bases between the germline ends. The CDR3 nucleotides are TGTGCCAGCAGCAAGGAGGCAAGTCAGCCCCAGCATTTT. It yields the protein CASSKEASQPQHF.